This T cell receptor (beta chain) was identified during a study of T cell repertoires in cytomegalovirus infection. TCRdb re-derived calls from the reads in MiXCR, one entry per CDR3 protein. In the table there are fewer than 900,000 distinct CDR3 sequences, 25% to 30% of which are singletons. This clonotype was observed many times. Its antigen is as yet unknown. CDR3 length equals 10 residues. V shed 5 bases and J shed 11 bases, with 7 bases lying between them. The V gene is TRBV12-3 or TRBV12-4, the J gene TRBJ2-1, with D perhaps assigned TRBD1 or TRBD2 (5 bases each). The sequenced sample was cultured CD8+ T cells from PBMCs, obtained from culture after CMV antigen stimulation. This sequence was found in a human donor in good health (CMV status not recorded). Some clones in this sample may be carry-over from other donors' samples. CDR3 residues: CASSGDQQFF. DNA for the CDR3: TGTGCCAGCAGTGGGGACCAGCAGTTCTTC.